These 3 T cell receptor beta chains were all obtained from the same sample, sequenced in a study of T cells in Graves' hyperthyroidism and ophthalmopathy. Authors of the study amplified TCR beta CDR3 regions from RNA transcripts. First-round RT-PCR targeting the TCR CDR3 was performed with the HTBI primer set. TCRdb reprocessed the multiplex PCR reads with MiXCR, giving one entry per CDR3 protein. The sample holds about 530,000 distinct CDR3 sequences, approximately 17% seen once. Sequencing was done on a sample of blood. All receptors come from a young woman with Graves' ophthalmopathy.

Note on this clonotype: Since no conserved phenylalanine or tryptophan closes the CDR3, a read error is the likely cause. V is TRBV27 and J is TRBJ2-2, with a possible D match to TRBD1 (6 bases). V gave up 2 bases and J gave up 2 bases, with 12 bases separating them. The CDR3 has 16 amino acids. In germline, CDR1 is MNHEY, CDR2 SMNVEV (reference sequence). This CDR3 reads CASSLRRTVNTGELFL. CDR3 DNA sequence: TGTGCCAGCAGTTTAAGGAGGACAGTTAACACCGGGGAGCTGTTTCTT.

This clonotype occurred a few times. The gene calls are TRBV5-1 and TRBJ2-7; D is unresolved. The CDR3 loop spans 12 amino acids. Trimming stripped 2 bases from V and 5 bases from J, with 8 bases between. Germline loops: CDR1 SGHRS, CDR2 YFSETQ. CDR3 sequence: CASSFNYNEQYF. Written as DNA, the CDR3 is TGCGCCAGCAGCTTTAATTACAACGAGCAGTACTTC.

This clonotype was recorded many times. The chain carries TRBV20-1 and TRBJ1-2, with a weak D call TRBD1 (5 bases). The length of the CDR3 is 12 residues. Trimming cost V 3 bases and J 2 bases, with 7 bases left between them. The germline gives CDR1 DFQATT, CDR2 SNEGSKA (reference sequence). The CDR3 loop reads CSASRDNYGYTF. CDR3 DNA sequence: TGCAGTGCTAGTCGGGACAACTATGGCTACACCTTC.